The present entry profiles one T cell receptor beta chain with its context. Its antigen is as yet unknown. This record comes from a study of T cells after yellow fever vaccination. Whole-study results and caveats: Sorted repertoires could include abundant contaminating clonotypes from bulk cells. It was a weaker secondary response, yet one that peaked faster, at day 5 versus 15. The booster response re-showed most primary clones: around 97% CD4, approximately 86% CD8.

5'RACE template switching generated TCR cDNA, adding a universal primer site and UMIs. TCRdb reprocessed the 5' RACE reads via MiXCR and lists one record per CDR3 protein. The sample includes fewer than 100,000 distinct CDR3 sequences, roughly 5.8% of them seen just once. Deletions cut 6 bases from V and 7 bases from J, with 16 bases between. The CDR3 is 15 residues long. This clonotype originated in a man between 18 and 29 years old who received the YFV17D yellow fever vaccine. This chain uses TRBV12-3 or TRBV12-4 with TRBJ1-6; the D gene is possibly TRBD1 (6 bases). This material consisted of CD8+ T cells sorted from PBMCs, taken 10 days after the yellow fever booster vaccination. The CDR3 here is CASSFGRGGNSPLHF. The CDR3 DNA follows: TGTGCCAGCAGCTTCGGGAGGGGGGGGAATTCACCCCTCCACTTT.